This entry features one T cell receptor beta chain sequence. Its cognate antigen is unknown. This sample is drawn from a study of T-cell memory formation after mild COVID-19. General observations from the study: Among CD4+ contracting clones, most were CM and EM, and CD8+ ones EMRA.

After 5'RACE with constant-segment primers, TCR alpha and TCR beta cDNA libraries carrying sample barcodes and UMIs were obtained. TCRdb independently ran MiXCR on the 5' RACE reads; one entry per CDR3 protein. Among around 300,000 distinct CDR3 sequences listed, about 13% were seen once. Sequencing used PBMCs or a T cell subset sorted from them (not recorded which). The receptor was isolated from a man aged 18 to 30 who had mild COVID-19 (a few samples of this study predate the infection). Cell type and time point are not known.

As DNA, the CDR3 is TGTGCCTGGATGGTACGGTCGGGCGAGACCCAGTACTTC. It is translated as CAWMVRSGETQYF. The chain recombines TRBV30 with TRBJ2-5; D is unclear. The CDR3 is 13 amino acids. Deletions cut 4 bases from V and 5 bases from J, with 14 bases between. Germline values: CDR1 GTSNPN, CDR2 SVGIG (reference sequence).